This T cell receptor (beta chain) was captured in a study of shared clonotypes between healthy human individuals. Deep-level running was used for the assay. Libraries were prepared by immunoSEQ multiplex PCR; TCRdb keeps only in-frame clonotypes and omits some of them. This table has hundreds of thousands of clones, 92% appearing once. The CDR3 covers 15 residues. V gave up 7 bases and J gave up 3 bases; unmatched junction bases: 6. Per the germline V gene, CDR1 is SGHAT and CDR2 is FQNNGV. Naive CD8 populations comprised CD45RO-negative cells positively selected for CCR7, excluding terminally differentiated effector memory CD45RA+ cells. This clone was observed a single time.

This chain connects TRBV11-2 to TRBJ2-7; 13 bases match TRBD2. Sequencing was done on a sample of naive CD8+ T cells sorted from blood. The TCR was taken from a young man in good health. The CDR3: CASIRTSGGLYEQYF. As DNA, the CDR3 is TGTGCCAGCATAAGGACTAGCGGGGGCCTCTACGAGCAGTACTTC.